The rows below give T cell receptor beta chains drawn from one sample of a study of shared clonotypes between healthy human individuals. Assay used: immunoSEQ multiplex PCR; TCRdb lists only in-frame clones, some missing. The sample contains fewer than 700,000 clones, around 76% of which appear only once. Sequenced sample: PBMCs. The source of these receptors is a middle-aged woman in good health. Some clones in this sample may be carry-over from other donors' samples. The CDR3 runs from the conserved cysteine through the conserved F or W. Each record gives: clone size, J gene, V gene, CDR3 protein. Expanded clones are given a class, and other clones once, few, many or no size at all.

size: NA
J: TRBJ2-6
V: TRBV4-1
CDR3: CASSSLSGANVLTF

size: NA
J: TRBJ1-2
V: TRBV5-1
CDR3: CASSGDSRYTF

size: NA
J: TRBJ2-7
V: TRBV7-2
CDR3: CASSLEIGGYEQYF

size: NA
J: TRBJ2-3
V: TRBV10-3
CDR3: CAIRPSGVTDTQYF

size: NA
J: TRBJ1-1
V: TRBV9
CDR3: CASSSGLGSRTETEAFF

size: NA
J: TRBJ1-5
V: TRBV4-3
CDR3: CASSQAAYDQPQHF

size: NA
J: NA
V: TRBV4-3
CDR3: CASSPGGGYEQYF

size: few
J: TRBJ2-6
V: TRBV12-2
CDR3: CASRTHGQVRYSGANVLTF

size: NA
J: TRBJ1-2
V: TRBV15
CDR3: CATSGGTGDYGYTF

size: NA
J: TRBJ2-2
V: TRBV21-1
CDR3: CATPGGTGELFF

size: NA
J: TRBJ2-7
V: TRBV29-1
CDR3: CSASGTERYEQYF

size: NA
J: TRBJ2-1
V: TRBV7-9
CDR3: CASSSSGIYNEQFF

size: NA
J: TRBJ2-7
V: TRBV9
CDR3: CASSSSGRAYEQYF

size: NA
J: TRBJ2-7
V: TRBV7-3
CDR3: CASSLGVGEAYEQYF

size: NA
J: TRBJ2-6
V: TRBV7-3
CDR3: CASSSSGSGANVLTF

size: NA
J: TRBJ1-2
V: TRBV19
CDR3: CASNDAGQWSGYTF

size: NA
J: TRBJ2-1
V: TRBV2
CDR3: CASTWGGLYNEQFF

size: NA
J: TRBJ2-1
V: TRBV19
CDR3: CASSPGTNYNEQFF

size: NA
J: TRBJ1-5
V: TRBV2
CDR3: CASSGGRRSNQPQHF

size: NA
J: TRBJ2-7
V: TRBV30
CDR3: CAWRHPGQGAGEQYF